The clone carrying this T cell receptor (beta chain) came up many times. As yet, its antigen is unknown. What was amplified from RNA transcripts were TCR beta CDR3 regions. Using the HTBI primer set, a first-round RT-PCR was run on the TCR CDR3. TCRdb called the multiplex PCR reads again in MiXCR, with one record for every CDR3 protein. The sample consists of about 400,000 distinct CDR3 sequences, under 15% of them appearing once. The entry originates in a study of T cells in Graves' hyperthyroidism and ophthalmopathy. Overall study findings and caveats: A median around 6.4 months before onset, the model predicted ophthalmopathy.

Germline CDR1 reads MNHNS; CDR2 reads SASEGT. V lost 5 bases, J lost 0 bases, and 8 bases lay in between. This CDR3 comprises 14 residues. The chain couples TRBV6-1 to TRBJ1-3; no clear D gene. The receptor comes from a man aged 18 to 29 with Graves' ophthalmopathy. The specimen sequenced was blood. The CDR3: CASSYGNSGNTIYF. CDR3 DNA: TGTGCCAGCAGTTACGGGAACTCTGGAAACACCATATATTTT.